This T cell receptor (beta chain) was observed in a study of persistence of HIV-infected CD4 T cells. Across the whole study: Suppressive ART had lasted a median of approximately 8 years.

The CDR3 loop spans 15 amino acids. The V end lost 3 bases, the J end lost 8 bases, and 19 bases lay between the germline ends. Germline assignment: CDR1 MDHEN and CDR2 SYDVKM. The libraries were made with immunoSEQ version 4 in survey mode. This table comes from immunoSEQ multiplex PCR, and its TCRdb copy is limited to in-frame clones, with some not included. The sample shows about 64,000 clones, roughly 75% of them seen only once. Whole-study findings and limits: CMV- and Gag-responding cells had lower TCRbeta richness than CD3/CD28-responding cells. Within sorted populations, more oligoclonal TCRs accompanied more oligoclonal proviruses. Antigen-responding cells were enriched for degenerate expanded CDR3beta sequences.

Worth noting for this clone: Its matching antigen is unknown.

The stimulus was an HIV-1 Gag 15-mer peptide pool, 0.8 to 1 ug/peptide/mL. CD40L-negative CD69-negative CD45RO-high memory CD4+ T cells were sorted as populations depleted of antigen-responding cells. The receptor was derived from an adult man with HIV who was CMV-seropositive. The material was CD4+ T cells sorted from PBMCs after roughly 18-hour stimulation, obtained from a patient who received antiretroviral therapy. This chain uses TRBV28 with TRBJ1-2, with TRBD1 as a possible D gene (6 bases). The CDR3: CASSFSDSRIGGYTF. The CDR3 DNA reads TGTGCCAGCAGTTTCTCGGACAGTCGGATAGGCGGCTACACCTTC.